Shown below are 10 T cell receptor beta chains from a single sample sequenced in a study of monozygotic twins with inflammatory bowel disease. TCRdb reprocessed the 5' RACE reads and reports one entry per CDR3 protein, with no DNA. The sample table sets out 200,000 to 250,000 distinct CDR3 sequences. The material sequenced was blood. The receptors shown here come from a human donor with ulcerative colitis or Crohn's disease, or a healthy co-twin of an affected twin (not recorded which).

The rearrangement links TRBV7-2 to TRBJ1-2. Germline V gene sequence: CDR1 SGHTA, CDR2 FQGNSA. The CDR3 consists of 13 residues. CDR3 sequence: CASRLPPNYGYTF.

The chain has TRBV5-1 and TRBJ2-1; the TCRdb D gene call, TRBD2, has no DNA to confirm it. The CDR3 spans 16 residues. CDR1 and CDR2 (germline): SGHRS, YFSETQ. The CDR3 protein is CASSLDGLAAYNEQFF.

The V and J genes are TRBV19 and TRBJ1-1; no DNA is available, so the TRBD1 call from TCRdb remains unchecked. The CDR3 contains 12 residues. Per germline, CDR1 LNHDA and CDR2 SQIVND (reference sequence). The CDR3 here is CASSIFRGEAFF. Variable domain in full (rest from reference TRBV19 and TRBJ1-1): DGGITQSPKYLFRKEGQNVTLSCEQNLNHDAMYWYRQDPGQGLRLIYYSQIVNDFQKGDIAEGYSVSREKKESFPLTVTSAQKNPTAFYLCASSIFRGEAFFGQGTRLTVV.

The rearrangement uses TRBV27 and TRBJ1-1; the D call from TCRdb, TRBD1, cannot be confirmed without DNA. The V gene's germline CDR1 is MNHEY and CDR2 SMNVEV (reference sequence). The CDR3 spans 14 residues. The CDR3 here is CASSSPLPGDEAFF.

The chain links TRBV20-1 to TRBJ1-4. The germline V gene encodes CDR1 DFQATT and CDR2 SNEGSKA (reference sequence). This CDR3 comprises 13 residues. The CDR3 sequence is CSAHPTSNEKLFF.

The V gene is TRBV30, the J gene TRBJ1-4; TCRdb names TRBD1, which stays unverified in the absence of DNA. Looked up from germline, CDR1 is GTSNPN and CDR2 is SVGIG (reference sequence). This CDR3 has 14 residues. The CDR3 sequence is CAWSARGPNEKLFF.

The V call is TRBV4-1, the J call TRBJ1-2; lacking DNA, the TRBD1 call made by TCRdb goes unchecked. Germline V gives CDR1 MGHRA, CDR2 YSYEKL. CDR3 length: 14 amino acids. This chain's CDR3 is CASSHAQGNYGYTF.

J is TRBJ2-1 and V is TRBV20-1; the TCRdb D gene call, TRBD2, has no DNA to confirm it. The CDR3 spans 15 residues. Per the germline V gene, CDR1 is DFQATT and CDR2 is SNEGSKA (reference sequence). The CDR3 loop is CSKKDPLAAYNEQFF.

CDR3 residues: CATWDTSDQPQHF. V is TRBV10-3 and J is TRBJ1-5; checking the TCRdb D call of TRBD1 is not possible without DNA. This CDR3 spans 13 amino acids. The germline V gene has CDR1 ENHRY and CDR2 SYGVKD.

The chain has TRBV19 and TRBJ2-3. Germline V gene sequence: CDR1 LNHDA, CDR2 SQIVND (reference sequence). The CDR3 is made up of 14 amino acids. CDR3 protein: CASSIFGGTDTQYF.